This TCR beta chain was profiled in a study of blood T cell repertoires in COVID-19 (TCRdb year 2020). Context from the whole study: Collaborator samples came from the United States, Italy and Spain and covered acute and convalescent phases of COVID-19. The repertoires were released in a freely available public database intended as a resource for research on the immune response to SARS-CoV-2. Subjects who had been exposed to COVID-19, were actively infected with it, or had recovered from it provided the deeply sampled blood TCRbeta repertoires that made up the dataset. The prospective study material was composed of cDNA or gDNA derived from T cells, B-cell-depleted T cells, or PBMCs. Samples were obtained from the ongoing ImmuneRACE study (first 160 participants) and from 950 to 1,500 subjects provided by 6 global collaborators. HLA class I and class II types, where available, came from metadata supplied by the sample provider rather than from assay-based typing. Sample metadata almost always included a de-identified subject ID, COVID-19 status, age in years and sex.

Based on the germline V gene, the CDR1 and CDR2 sequences are SGHAT and FQNNGV. V is pruned by 5 bases and J by 2 bases, leaving 4 bases of the junction without a gene match. The CDR3 covers 15 residues, taking in both the cysteine and the phenylalanine. Of all the DNA, just the CDR3 is kept, 45 bases in frame from base 1. Each collaborating institution followed its own protocols to collect whole blood in K2EDTA tubes. For TCRbeta analysis, collaborators shipped samples in one of three forms: frozen whole blood, isolated PBMCs, or DNA extracted from either of those sample types. The immunoSEQ Assay, a bias-controlled multiplex PCR, was used to amplify TCRbeta CDR3 regions from genomic DNA. Turning to the authors' computational methods: Within the assay, amplification of reference gene primers was used to estimate how many nucleated cells each sample contained. Sequence reads were collapsed and filtered to measure the absolute abundance of every unique TCRbeta CDR3 rearrangement. For each sample, productive Simpson clonality was calculated by taking the square root of Simpson's diversity index across productive rearrangements. Not all clones reach the TCRdb copy of this immuneACCESS table, which keeps in-frame sequences only. Checked studies attribute under half of the gap to unresolved V genes and leave the rest unexplained. V and J calls and clone size are given by that table; D and trimming were obtained from the DNA. The sample table holds 100,000 to 150,000 clones, of which roughly 80% were seen once. The ten most abundant clones make up over 1.1% of the sample.

On this clone itself: Its antigen is unknown. The sample holds no much larger clone one base away, and base qualities are not on file.

General findings and caveats noted by the study authors: Clinical and demographic metadata were provided uncurated, with the amount varying by source and participant.

The TCR sequence derives from a man between 60 and 70 years old with acute or convalescent COVID-19. The sequence is built from TRBV11-2 and TRBJ1-2; 11 nucleotides in the junction match TRBD1. The sample consisted of peripheral blood. The encoded CDR3 is CASSHGTGGNYGYTF. At the DNA level, the sequence is TGTGCCAGCAGCCATGGGACAGGGGGAAACTATGGCTACACCTTC.